This T cell receptor beta chain was profiled in a study of blood T cell repertoires in COVID-19. Study information: PBMCs, B-cell-depleted T cells, or T cells were the source of the cDNA or gDNA that made up the material.

The data were produced by immunoSEQ multiplex PCR, yet TCRdb's version contains in-frame clones alone and is incomplete. The sample yields approximately 82,000 clones, around 84% seen once. This CDR3 has 17 amino acids. Trimming took 5 bases from V and 0 from J, leaving 19 bases between them. The germline V gene has CDR1 MNHEY and CDR2 SVGEGT. The chain employs TRBV6-2 or TRBV6-3 and TRBJ1-2; D perhaps matches TRBD1 (6 bases). Input material: peripheral blood. This receptor was identified in a woman in her seventies with acute or convalescent COVID-19. Here the CDR3 DNA reads TGTGCCAGCAGTGATGCCTCCTCACAGGGTGCTAACTATGGCTACACCTTC. It yields the protein CASSDASSQGANYGYTF.